This passage covers 17 T cell receptor beta chains from one sample sequenced in a study of human T cells and chemical hapten exposure. TCRdb fed the RACE reads into MiXCR, producing one record per CDR3 protein. The sample has fewer than 100,000 distinct CDR3 sequences; around 12% are singletons. Time point denoted: patch test 1, 2 weeks after DPC sensitization. Treatment indicated: therapeutic diphenylcyclopropenone sensitization with weekly scalp DPC. Specimen: whole blood, collected in connection with sensitization to the hapten diphenylcyclopropenone (DPC). Source of these receptors: a middle-aged woman with alopecia areata. Some clones in this sample may be carry-over from other donors' samples.

This clonotype showed up many times. This chain connects TRBV18 to TRBJ1-2; 7 nucleotides line up with TRBD1. The CDR3 length is 13 residues. V lost 1 base and J lost 8; bases outside the gene matches: 4. Germline-derived CDR1 and CDR2 are KGHSH and LQKENI. Here the CDR3 reads CASSPQGAQGYTF. DNA of the CDR3: TGTGCCAGCTCACCACAGGGGGCACAAGGCTACACCTTC.

The chain has TRBV2 and TRBJ2-4; D remains ambiguous. V was shortened by 5 bases and J by 8 bases, with 7 bases between the two germline ends. CDR1 and CDR2 (germline): SNHLY, FYNNEI. This CDR3 has 11 residues. The CDR3 coding sequence is TGTGCCAGCAGTCCCTGGGACATTCAGTACTTC. This codes for CASSPWDIQYF.

This chain connects TRBV24-1 to TRBJ1-5, with TRBD1 matching 9 bases. The CDR3 length is 15 residues. The germline V gene encodes CDR1 KGHDR and CDR2 SFDVKD. Trimming at V came to 3 bases and at J to 4 bases, leaving 3 bases not matched to a gene. The CDR3 loop is CATSDPGTGNQPQHF. The CDR3 DNA is TGTGCCACCAGTGATCCCGGGACAGGGAATCAGCCCCAGCATTTT.

The table lists this clonotype with many counts. This chain connects TRBV27 to TRBJ2-6; D is ambiguous. Germline V CDR1 and CDR2: MNHEY, SMNVEV (reference sequence). Trimming cost V 6 bases and J 0 bases, with 15 bases left between them. This CDR3 is 17 amino acids long. CDR3 amino acids: CASSPGSLLSGANVLTF. The DNA of the CDR3 is TGTGCCAGCAGCCCGGGCAGTCTCCTCTCTGGGGCCAACGTCCTGACTTTC. The complete variable domain, with remaining parts taken from reference TRBV27 and TRBJ2-6, reads EAQVTQNPRYLITVTGKKLTVTCSQNMNHEYMSWYRQDPGLGLRQIYYSMNVEVTDKGDVPEGYKVSRKEKRNFPLILESPSPNQTSLYFCASSPGSLLSGANVLTFGAGSRLTVL.

This rearrangement joins TRBV6-2 or TRBV6-3 to TRBJ2-1, with 13 bases aligning to TRBD2. Germline V gives CDR1 MNHEY, CDR2 SVGEGT. The CDR3 is made up of 18 amino acids. The trim removed 6 bases at V and 6 bases at J, leaving 14 bases unmatched. Here the CDR3 reads CASSLGTSGITISNEQFF. The DNA for the CDR3 is TGTGCCAGCAGCCTTGGGACTAGCGGGATTACAATCAGCAATGAGCAGTTCTTC.

The genes are TRBV5-1 and TRBJ1-1, with 8 bases lining up with TRBD1. V lost 0 bases to trimming and J lost 3 bases; unmatched junction nucleotides: 7. This CDR3 comprises 16 residues. Germline V CDR1 and CDR2: SGHRS, YFSETQ. CDR3 loop: CASSLGGQGSDTEAFF. In nucleotides, the CDR3 is TGCGCCAGCAGCTTGGGTGGACAGGGAAGTGACACTGAAGCTTTCTTT.

This clonotype has only a few counts. The chain is built from TRBV5-1 and TRBJ2-1; D is unclear. Trimming stripped 7 bases from V and 0 bases from J, with 11 bases between. This CDR3 contains 14 residues. Germline CDR1 and CDR2: SGHRS and YFSETQ. CDR3 nucleotides: TGCGCCAGCTCTTTATCCTCCTCCTACAATGAGCAGTTCTTC. Its protein product is CASSLSSSYNEQFF.

In its sample, this clonotype was seen a few times. The V and J genes are TRBV27 and TRBJ2-7; D remains unclear. CDR3 length: 15 residues. V was shortened by 4 bases and J by 1 base, with 14 bases between the two germline ends. Germline lookup yields CDR1 MNHEY and CDR2 SMNVEV (reference sequence). The DNA of the CDR3 is TGTGCCAGCAGTTCCGGACCTCCGTTATCCTACGAGCAGTACTTC. Residues: CASSSGPPLSYEQYF.

The genes are TRBV5-1 and TRBJ2-7; D remains unclear. This CDR3 contains 13 residues. V was shortened by 9 bases and J by 5 bases, with 18 bases between the two germline ends. Germline-derived CDR1 and CDR2 are SGHRS and YFSETQ. The CDR3 DNA reads TGCGCCACCCGACGTAGGGTAGACGACGAGCAGTACTTC. Protein sequence: CATRRRVDDEQYF.

V is TRBV9 and J is TRBJ1-5; 7 bases agree with TRBD1. The V and J ends lost 3 bases and 3 bases, in that order; junction bases with no gene match: 3. From germline, CDR1 is SGDLS and CDR2 YYNGEE. The length of the CDR3 is 14 residues. The CDR3 region has the DNA TGTGCCAGCAGCGCGACAGGGAACAATCAGCCCCAGCATTTT. This codes for CASSATGNNQPQHF.

This clonotype was seen at least ten times. The chain recombines TRBV28 with TRBJ2-7; possible D gene TRBD1, 6 bases. Germline V gives CDR1 MDHEN, CDR2 SYDVKM. Trimming removed 5 bases from V and 1 base from J, with 9 bases in between. This CDR3 is built from 13 residues. CDR3 coding DNA: TGTGCCAGCAGTCCGGGACAATCCTACGAGCAGTACTTC. Encoded protein: CASSPGQSYEQYF. The full variable domain, in which reference TRBV28 and TRBJ2-7 provide the parts outside the CDR3, is DVKVTQSSRYLVKRTGEKVFLECVQDMDHENMFWYRQDPGLGLRLIYFSYDVKMKEKGDIPEGYSVSREKKERFSLILESASTNQTSMYLCASSPGQSYEQYFGPGTRLTVT.

The J gene is TRBJ1-1, the V gene TRBV7-9, with D tentatively TRBD1 (5 bases). Germline V gene sequence: CDR1 SEHNR, CDR2 FQNEAQ (reference sequence). This CDR3 contains 13 residues. The germline V and J ends were trimmed by 2 bases and 3 bases, with 7 bases remaining between them. The CDR3 DNA reads TGTGCCAGCAGCTTATTAGGGGACACTGAAGCTTTCTTT. Translation gives CASSLLGDTEAFF.

This clonotype was observed a handful of times. DNA of the CDR3: TGTGCCAGCAGCTCATGGCCTGGTCGCACCTACGAGCAGTACTTC. As protein: CASSSWPGRTYEQYF. V and J are TRBV7-8 and TRBJ2-7; D not certain. Per the germline V gene, CDR1 is SGHVS and CDR2 is FQNEAQ. V was trimmed by 4 bases and J by 2 bases, leaving 15 bases between them. The CDR3 length is 15 residues.

This clonotype was observed at least ten times. The CDR3 here is CASRPQSYGYTF. As DNA, the CDR3 is TGTGCCAGCAGGCCACAGAGCTATGGCTACACCTTC. This rearrangement joins TRBV6-2 or TRBV6-3 to TRBJ1-2, with D uncertain. V shed 6 bases and J shed 4 bases, with 9 bases lying between them. CDR3 size: 12 residues. Germline CDR1 and CDR2: MNHEY and SVGEGT.

The chain uses TRBV19 and TRBJ1-6; possibly TRBD1 for D (5 bases). V shed 4 bases and J shed 6 bases, with 19 bases lying between them. There are 17 residues in the CDR3. Germline V CDR1 and CDR2: LNHDA, SQIVND (reference sequence). The CDR3 is CASSTNGPGRGNSPLHF. The CDR3 DNA sequence: TGTGCCAGTAGTACAAATGGACCGGGACGGGGTAATTCACCCCTCCACTTT.

The gene calls are TRBV6-6 and TRBJ1-5; TRBD1 agrees at 7 bases. Germline V CDR1 and CDR2: MNHNY, SVGAGI (reference sequence). Trimming cost V 3 bases and J 9 bases; bases outside gene matches: 5. CDR3 length: 13 residues. The CDR3 DNA is TGTGCCAGCAGTTATGACAGGGTGACGCCCCAGCATTTT. It is translated as CASSYDRVTPQHF.

The chain employs TRBV11-3 and TRBJ2-1; D tentatively reads TRBD1 or TRBD2 (5 bases each). This CDR3 comprises 15 residues. V dropped 4 bases and J dropped 6 bases, with 16 bases sitting between them. CDR1 and CDR2 from the germline V gene are SGHNT and YENEEA. The DNA for the CDR3 is TGTGCCAGCAGCTCGGGGCGCTTGAAAACCAATGAGCAGTTCTTC. Its protein is CASSSGRLKTNEQFF.